The rows below give T cell receptor beta chains drawn from one sample of a study of blood T cell repertoires in COVID-19. Data came from immunoSEQ multiplex PCR; TCRdb stores just in-frame clones and leaves some out. Seen here are roughly 700,000 clones, about 87% observed once, and the top ten hold over 0.2%. Specimen: peripheral blood. The receptors stem from a woman aged 18-29 years with acute or convalescent COVID-19. Each CDR3 is given with its conserved first and last residue. Fields, in order: D gene, V gene, J gene, CDR3 length, clone size, CDR3 DNA, CDR3 protein. The D gene is left open where the match is weak. A clone size is listed for some rows: how often the clone was seen (once, few, many), or a class if it is expanded.

D gene: NA; V gene: TRBV20-1; J gene: TRBJ2-1; CDR3 length: 11; clone size: NA; CDR3 DNA: TGCAGTGCTAGCCGGGGGTATGAGCAGTTCTTC; CDR3 protein: CSASRGYEQFF
D gene: NA; V gene: TRBV10-3; J gene: TRBJ1-2; CDR3 length: 11; clone size: NA; CDR3 DNA: TGTGCCATCGCGAGCGACTATGGCTACACCTTC; CDR3 protein: CAIASDYGYTF
D gene: NA; V gene: TRBV3-1/TRBV3-2; J gene: TRBJ1-1; CDR3 length: 14; clone size: NA; CDR3 DNA: TGTGCCAGCAGCCAGCCAGCGGGGAGGAGTGAAGCTTTCTTT; CDR3 protein: CASSQPAGRSEAFF
D gene: NA; V gene: TRBV7-6; J gene: TRBJ1-6; CDR3 length: 15; clone size: few; CDR3 DNA: TGTGCCAGCAGCTCACGGACAGACTATAATTCACCCCTCCACTTT; CDR3 protein: CASSSRTDYNSPLHF
D gene: TRBD2; V gene: TRBV13; J gene: TRBJ2-1; CDR3 length: 18; clone size: NA; CDR3 DNA: TGTGCCAGCAGCTTAGGCAGAACTAGCGGGGGGACATACAATGAGCAGTTCTTC; CDR3 protein: CASSLGRTSGGTYNEQFF
D gene: TRBD1; V gene: TRBV7-3; J gene: TRBJ2-2; CDR3 length: 17; clone size: NA; CDR3 DNA: TGTGCCAGCAGCTACCACCGGGACAGGGTAACGGCCGGGGAGCTGTTTTTT; CDR3 protein: CASSYHRDRVTAGELFF
D gene: NA; V gene: TRBV30; J gene: TRBJ1-6; CDR3 length: 14; clone size: NA; CDR3 DNA: TGTGCCTGGAGTGAGGAGGTTCTGATGACACCCCTCCACTTT; CDR3 protein: CAWSEEVLMTPLHF
D gene: TRBD1; V gene: TRBV7-9; J gene: TRBJ1-1; CDR3 length: 14; clone size: NA; CDR3 DNA: TGTGCCAGCGGGGGACAGCCCATGAACACTGAAGCTTTCTTT; CDR3 protein: CASGGQPMNTEAFF
D gene: TRBD1; V gene: TRBV19; J gene: TRBJ2-1; CDR3 length: 12; clone size: NA; CDR3 DNA: TGTGCCAGTAGTTCTACAGGGGGCAGGCAGTTCTTC; CDR3 protein: CASSSTGGRQFF
D gene: TRBD2; V gene: TRBV7-3; J gene: TRBJ2-7; CDR3 length: 21; clone size: NA; CDR3 DNA: TGTGCCAGCAGCTTGCCCGCCCTACCGGGACTAGCGGGGTTGAGCTCCTACGAGCAGTACTTC; CDR3 protein: CASSLPALPGLAGLSSYEQYF
D gene: NA; V gene: TRBV6-5; J gene: TRBJ1-6; CDR3 length: 15; clone size: NA; CDR3 DNA: TGTGCCAGCAGTTACTCGGGGGCTAGCAATTCACCCCTCCACTTT; CDR3 protein: CASSYSGASNSPLHF
D gene: TRBD1; V gene: TRBV7-4; J gene: TRBJ2-6; CDR3 length: 20; clone size: NA; CDR3 DNA: TGTGCCAGCAGCTTTCGGATTCGAGGACAGGGGGCTTCTGGGGCCAACGTCCTGACTTTC; CDR3 protein: CASSFRIRGQGASGANVLTF
D gene: TRBD1; V gene: TRBV27; J gene: TRBJ1-5; CDR3 length: 14; clone size: NA; CDR3 DNA: TGTGCCAGCAGTGCTGACAGGGGGTACCAGCCCCAGCATTTT; CDR3 protein: CASSADRGYQPQHF
D gene: NA; V gene: TRBV28; J gene: TRBJ2-7; CDR3 length: 11; clone size: NA; CDR3 DNA: TGTGCCAGCAGTTTTCTCTTCGAGCAGTACTTC; CDR3 protein: CASSFLFEQYF
D gene: TRBD1; V gene: TRBV10-1; J gene: TRBJ1-2; CDR3 length: 13; clone size: NA; CDR3 DNA: TGCGCCAGCAGTGGACAGGGGGCCGGTGGCTACACCTTC; CDR3 protein: CASSGQGAGGYTF
D gene: TRBD1; V gene: TRBV5-4; J gene: TRBJ2-7; CDR3 length: 15; clone size: NA; CDR3 DNA: TGTGCCAGCAGCTTGGGGGGGACAGGGGCCTACGAGCAGTACTTC; CDR3 protein: CASSLGGTGAYEQYF
D gene: NA; V gene: TRBV6-6; J gene: TRBJ1-5; CDR3 length: 15; clone size: NA; CDR3 DNA: TGTGCCAGCGGACGGAAAGACAGAATGAATCAGCCCCAGCATTTT; CDR3 protein: CASGRKDRMNQPQHF
D gene: TRBD1; V gene: TRBV6-1; J gene: TRBJ1-1; CDR3 length: 14; clone size: few; CDR3 DNA: TGTGCCAGCAGTGAGGGGACAGGGGGCACTGAAGCTTTCTTT; CDR3 protein: CASSEGTGGTEAFF
D gene: NA; V gene: TRBV24-1; J gene: TRBJ1-6; CDR3 length: 14; clone size: NA; CDR3 DNA: TGTGCCACCAGTGAAGGGGCCTCCGGATCACCCCTCCACTTT; CDR3 protein: CATSEGASGSPLHF
D gene: NA; V gene: TRBV13; J gene: TRBJ2-1; CDR3 length: 17; clone size: NA; CDR3 DNA: TGTGCCAGCAGCTTAGGAGAGGGGGGGCAATCCTACAATGAGCAGTTCTTC; CDR3 protein: CASSLGEGGQSYNEQFF
D gene: NA; V gene: TRBV12-3/TRBV12-4; J gene: TRBJ1-1; CDR3 length: 13; clone size: NA; CDR3 DNA: TGTGCCAGCAGTTTAGTCGTGAACACTGAAGCTTTCTTT; CDR3 protein: CASSLVVNTEAFF
D gene: NA; V gene: TRBV11-2; J gene: TRBJ2-1; CDR3 length: 14; clone size: few; CDR3 DNA: TGTGCCAGCAGCTTAACTAGTGGAGGCAATGAGCAGTTCTTC; CDR3 protein: CASSLTSGGNEQFF
D gene: NA; V gene: TRBV6-5; J gene: TRBJ1-5; CDR3 length: 14; clone size: NA; CDR3 DNA: TGTGCCAGCAGTTACGGGGCCACTAATCAGCCCCAGCATTTT; CDR3 protein: CASSYGATNQPQHF
D gene: TRBD1; V gene: TRBV24-1; J gene: TRBJ2-7; CDR3 length: 16; clone size: NA; CDR3 DNA: TGTGCCACCAGTGGGGGAAGCACAGGGGATCCCTACGAGCAGTACTTC; CDR3 protein: CATSGGSTGDPYEQYF
D gene: TRBD1; V gene: TRBV9; J gene: TRBJ2-2; CDR3 length: 17; clone size: NA; CDR3 DNA: TGTGCCAGCAGCGTAGTAGGGACAGGCGTGAACACCGGGGAGCTGTTTTTT; CDR3 protein: CASSVVGTGVNTGELFF
D gene: NA; V gene: TRBV4-1; J gene: TRBJ1-1; CDR3 length: 17; clone size: NA; CDR3 DNA: TGCGCCAGCAGCCAACTCTACTCCCAGGCGGGGGGGTCTGAAGCTTTCTTT; CDR3 protein: CASSQLYSQAGGSEAFF
D gene: NA; V gene: TRBV6-1; J gene: TRBJ1-1; CDR3 length: 15; clone size: NA; CDR3 DNA: TGTGCCAGCAGTGAACTAGGCACAATTAACACTGAAGCTTTCTTT; CDR3 protein: CASSELGTINTEAFF
D gene: TRBD1; V gene: TRBV28; J gene: TRBJ1-2; CDR3 length: 14; clone size: NA; CDR3 DNA: TGTGCCAGCAGTCCGGACAGGAATTACTATGGCTACACCTTC; CDR3 protein: CASSPDRNYYGYTF
D gene: NA; V gene: TRBV19; J gene: TRBJ1-4; CDR3 length: 14; clone size: NA; CDR3 DNA: TGTGCCAGTAGTATTGGAGGTTTTAATGAAAAACTGTTTTTT; CDR3 protein: CASSIGGFNEKLFF
D gene: TRBD1; V gene: TRBV6-5; J gene: TRBJ1-1; CDR3 length: 14; clone size: NA; CDR3 DNA: TGTGCCAGCAGGTATGGACAGGGGGCCACTGAAGCTTTCTTT; CDR3 protein: CASRYGQGATEAFF
D gene: NA; V gene: TRBV6-5; J gene: TRBJ1-2; CDR3 length: 12; clone size: NA; CDR3 DNA: TGTGCCAGCACACAGAGACTATATGGCTACACCTTC; CDR3 protein: CASTQRLYGYTF
D gene: TRBD1; V gene: TRBV12-3/TRBV12-4; J gene: TRBJ1-2; CDR3 length: 13; clone size: NA; CDR3 DNA: TGTGCCAGCAGCCTGACAGGGGTGAATGGCTACACCTTC; CDR3 protein: CASSLTGVNGYTF
D gene: NA; V gene: TRBV5-1; J gene: TRBJ2-2; CDR3 length: 16; clone size: NA; CDR3 DNA: TGCGCCAGCAGCTTGGTTTGGGGGGCGAACACCGGGGAGCTGTTTTTT; CDR3 protein: CASSLVWGANTGELFF
D gene: NA; V gene: TRBV9; J gene: TRBJ1-5; CDR3 length: 21; clone size: NA; CDR3 DNA: TGTGCCAGCAGCGTAGAAGTTGTAGGAGGGTCGGAGCGGGGGAACAATCAGCCCCAGCATTTT; CDR3 protein: CASSVEVVGGSERGNNQPQHF
D gene: TRBD1; V gene: TRBV24-1; J gene: TRBJ2-6; CDR3 length: 15; clone size: NA; CDR3 DNA: TGTGCCACCAGTGAATCAGGGGGCTGGGCCAACGTCCTGACTTTC; CDR3 protein: CATSESGGWANVLTF
D gene: NA; V gene: TRBV28; J gene: TRBJ1-1; CDR3 length: 16; clone size: NA; CDR3 DNA: TGTGCCAGCAGTTTATCGGTGGGGGCTTGGGACACTGAAGCTTTCTTT; CDR3 protein: CASSLSVGAWDTEAFF
D gene: TRBD1; V gene: TRBV14; J gene: TRBJ2-7; CDR3 length: 15; clone size: NA; CDR3 DNA: TGTGCCAGCAGCCAAGATAGTGGGACAGCCTACGAGCAGTACTTC; CDR3 protein: CASSQDSGTAYEQYF
D gene: NA; V gene: TRBV6-5; J gene: TRBJ1-1; CDR3 length: 15; clone size: NA; CDR3 DNA: TGTGCCAGCACCCGCCTTGCAGGGGTGTACACTGAAGCTTTCTTT; CDR3 protein: CASTRLAGVYTEAFF
D gene: NA; V gene: TRBV25-1; J gene: TRBJ1-1; CDR3 length: 15; clone size: NA; CDR3 DNA: TGTGCCAGCAGGGGATCGGGGAGGACCAACACTGAAGCTTTCTTT; CDR3 protein: CASRGSGRTNTEAFF
D gene: NA; V gene: TRBV30; J gene: TRBJ1-5; CDR3 length: 14; clone size: NA; CDR3 DNA: TGTGCCTGGAGTGTTGGAGGTAGCAATCAGCCCCAGCATTTT; CDR3 protein: CAWSVGGSNQPQHF
D gene: TRBD1; V gene: TRBV7-9; J gene: TRBJ1-2; CDR3 length: 14; clone size: NA; CDR3 DNA: TGTGCCAGCAGCATCATGACAGGGAGTAATGGCTACACCTTC; CDR3 protein: CASSIMTGSNGYTF
D gene: NA; V gene: TRBV4-3; J gene: TRBJ2-7; CDR3 length: 15; clone size: few; CDR3 DNA: TGCGCCAGCAGCCAACTCGTCGCAGTTTCCTACGAGCAGTACTTC; CDR3 protein: CASSQLVAVSYEQYF
D gene: TRBD2; V gene: TRBV10-3; J gene: TRBJ2-2; CDR3 length: 19; clone size: NA; CDR3 DNA: TGTGCCATCAGTGAGTCGAAGCGGGGGGATAAAGCAAACACCGGGGAGCTGTTTTTT; CDR3 protein: CAISESKRGDKANTGELFF
D gene: TRBD1; V gene: TRBV4-1; J gene: TRBJ1-2; CDR3 length: 16; clone size: NA; CDR3 DNA: TGCGCCAGCAGGCAGCCCGGACAGGGGAGCGACTATGGCTACACCTTC; CDR3 protein: CASRQPGQGSDYGYTF
D gene: TRBD1; V gene: TRBV15; J gene: TRBJ1-3; CDR3 length: 14; clone size: NA; CDR3 DNA: TGTGCCACCAGTCGTACAGGGGTTGGAAACACCATATATTTT; CDR3 protein: CATSRTGVGNTIYF
D gene: NA; V gene: TRBV4-1; J gene: TRBJ1-1; CDR3 length: 14; clone size: once; CDR3 DNA: TGCGCCAGCAGCCCGCAACCCGGGACAACTGAAGCTTTCTTT; CDR3 protein: CASSPQPGTTEAFF
D gene: NA; V gene: TRBV19; J gene: TRBJ1-1; CDR3 length: 13; clone size: NA; CDR3 DNA: TGTGCCAGTAGTAGGCAGGGAAACACTGAAGCTTTCTTT; CDR3 protein: CASSRQGNTEAFF
D gene: NA; V gene: TRBV6-2/TRBV6-3; J gene: TRBJ1-5; CDR3 length: 17; clone size: once; CDR3 DNA: TGTGCCAGCAGTTTCCCCCGAGTATTGGGCTCCAATCAGCCCCAGCATTTT; CDR3 protein: CASSFPRVLGSNQPQHF